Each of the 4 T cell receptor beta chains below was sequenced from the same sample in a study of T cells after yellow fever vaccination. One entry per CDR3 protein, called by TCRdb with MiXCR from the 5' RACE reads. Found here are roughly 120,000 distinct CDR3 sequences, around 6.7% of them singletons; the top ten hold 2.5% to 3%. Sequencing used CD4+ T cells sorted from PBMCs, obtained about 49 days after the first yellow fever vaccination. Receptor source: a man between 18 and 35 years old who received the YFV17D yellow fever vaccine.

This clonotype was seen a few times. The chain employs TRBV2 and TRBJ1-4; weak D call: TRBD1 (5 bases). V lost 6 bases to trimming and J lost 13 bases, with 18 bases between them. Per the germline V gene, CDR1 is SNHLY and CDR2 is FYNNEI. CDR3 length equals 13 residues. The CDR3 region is CASRTNTGLGLFF. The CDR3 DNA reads TGTGCCAGCAGGACCAATACGGGACTAGGACTGTTTTTT.

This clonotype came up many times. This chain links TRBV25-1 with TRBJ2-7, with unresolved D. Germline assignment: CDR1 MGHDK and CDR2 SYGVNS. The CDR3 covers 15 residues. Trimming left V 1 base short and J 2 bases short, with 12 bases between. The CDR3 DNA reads TGTGCCAGCAGTGAATCCGGCAGTCCCACCTACGAGCAGTACTTC. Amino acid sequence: CASSESGSPTYEQYF.

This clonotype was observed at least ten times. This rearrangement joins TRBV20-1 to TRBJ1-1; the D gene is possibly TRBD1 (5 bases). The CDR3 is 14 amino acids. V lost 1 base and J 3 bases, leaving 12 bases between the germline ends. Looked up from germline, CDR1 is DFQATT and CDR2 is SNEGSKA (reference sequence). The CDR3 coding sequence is TGCAGTGCTAGAGGTCCGGGGGTGGACACTGAAGCTTTCTTT. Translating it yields CSARGPGVDTEAFF.

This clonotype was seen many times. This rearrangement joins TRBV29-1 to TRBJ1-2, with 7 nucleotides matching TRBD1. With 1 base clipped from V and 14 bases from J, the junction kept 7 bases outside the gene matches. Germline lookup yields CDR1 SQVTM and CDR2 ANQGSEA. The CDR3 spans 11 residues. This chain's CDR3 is CSVEGQGPVTF. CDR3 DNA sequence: TGCAGCGTTGAAGGACAGGGCCCTGTGACCTTC.